This T cell receptor (beta chain) was recorded in a study of shared clonotypes between healthy human individuals. Germline V gene data show CDR1 as LNHNV and CDR2 as YYDKDF (reference sequence). CDR3 size: 15 residues. V lost 0 bases, J lost 5 bases, and 14 bases lay in between. On this clone: Its antigen remains unidentified.

Assay: immunoSEQ multiplex PCR; the TCRdb copy retains only in-frame clones and omits some. The data show 85,000 to 100,000 clones, roughly 69% seen once. Study results and limitations: Sharing of clonotypes among donors was expected to vary with sequencing depth.

The gene calls are TRBV15 and TRBJ2-7; maybe TRBD1 (5 bases). This TCR was sampled from a young man in good health. Sequenced: memory CD8+ T cells sorted from blood. Subset meaning: CD45RO+ cells pooled with CCR7-negative TemRA cells. Written as DNA, the CDR3 is TGTGCCACCAGCAGAGATCGTGGGTCAGGGAACGAGCAGTACTTC. Translating it yields CATSRDRGSGNEQYF.